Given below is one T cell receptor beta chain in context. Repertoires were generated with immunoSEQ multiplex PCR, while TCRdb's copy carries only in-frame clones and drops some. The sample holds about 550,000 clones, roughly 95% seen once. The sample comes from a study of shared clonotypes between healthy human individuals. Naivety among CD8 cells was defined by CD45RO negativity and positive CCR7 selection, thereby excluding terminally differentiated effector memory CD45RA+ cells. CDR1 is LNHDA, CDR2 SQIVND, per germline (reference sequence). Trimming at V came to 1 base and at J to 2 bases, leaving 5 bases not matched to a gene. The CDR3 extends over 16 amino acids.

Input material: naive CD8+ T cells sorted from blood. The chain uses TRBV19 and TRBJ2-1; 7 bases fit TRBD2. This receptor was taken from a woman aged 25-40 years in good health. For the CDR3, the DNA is TGTGCCAGTAGTATAGCGGCTAGCGGAACCTACAATGAGCAGTTCTTC. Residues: CASSIAASGTYNEQFF. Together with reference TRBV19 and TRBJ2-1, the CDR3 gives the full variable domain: DGGITQSPKYLFRKEGQNVTLSCEQNLNHDAMYWYRQDPGQGLRLIYYSQIVNDFQKGDIAEGYSVSREKKESFPLTVTSAQKNPTAFYLCASSIAASGTYNEQFFGPGTRLTVL.